Presented here are 5 T cell receptor beta chains from one specimen sequenced in a study of blood T cell repertoires in COVID-19. The data were produced by immunoSEQ multiplex PCR, yet TCRdb's version contains in-frame clones alone and is incomplete. The sample yields approximately 100,000 clones, about 89% seen once. Sequenced sample: peripheral blood. The receptor set was obtained from a woman aged 25 to 45 with acute or convalescent COVID-19.

CDR3 amino acids: CASSPPVNNSPLHF. The CDR3 DNA is TGTGCCAGCAGCCCCCCGGTAAATAATTCACCCCTCCACTTT. This chain joins TRBV2 and TRBJ1-6, with D uncertain. With 6 bases removed from V and 5 bases from J, the gap between germline ends came to 11 bases. This CDR3 contains 14 residues. From germline, CDR1 is SNHLY and CDR2 FYNNEI.

This chain connects TRBV12-3 or TRBV12-4 to TRBJ2-5; weak D call: TRBD1 (5 bases). This CDR3 comprises 13 residues. Trimming took 3 bases from V and 7 from J, leaving 12 bases between them. CDR3 sequence reads: CASSLSRVGTQYF. The CDR3 DNA reads as TGTGCCAGCAGTTTGAGCAGGGTGGGGACCCAGTACTTC.

In this sample, this clone turned up a few times. The chain employs TRBV2 and TRBJ1-2; D perhaps matches TRBD1 (5 bases). In germline, CDR1 is SNHLY, CDR2 FYNNEI. The CDR3 is 12 residues long. Between the trimmed V and J ends, which lost 10 bases and 4 bases, there was a span of 13 bases. The CDR3 bases are TGTGCCACCCCAGACAGATTCTATGGCTACACCTTC. Amino acid sequence: CATPDRFYGYTF.

This clone occurred a few times. The rearrangement uses TRBV24-1 and TRBJ1-5; tentative D call: TRBD1 (6 bases). V lost 10 bases, J lost 2 bases, and 11 bases lay in between. The CDR3 loop spans 13 amino acids. Germline V gene sequence: CDR1 KGHDR, CDR2 SFDVKD. CDR3 DNA sequence: TGTGCCACTAGGGAGGGGGGCAATCAGCCCCAGCATTTT. This sequence encodes CATREGGNQPQHF.

The J gene is TRBJ2-7, the V gene TRBV5-8; TRBD1 might be the D (5 bases). Trimming pared 4 bases from V and 4 bases from J, leaving 15 bases between. Germline V gene lookup returns CDR1 SGHTS and CDR2 YDEGEE. The CDR3 is 14 residues long. Here the CDR3 DNA reads TGTGCCAGCAGCCTCGCAGGGTGGGCTTACGAGCAGTACTTC. It translates to CASSLAGWAYEQYF.